The clone carrying this TCR beta chain was detected many times. Its antigen is currently unknown. The entry originates in a study of type 1 regulatory T cells. At the level of the study: This in vitro CD4 product, T-allo10, is enriched for Tr1 cells and alloantigen-specific.

Each CDR3 protein is one row after TCRdb ran MiXCR on the reads. The sample has 14,000 to 15,000 distinct CDR3 sequences, roughly an eighth seen once; the top ten hold approximately 15%. J was trimmed by 4 bases and V by 5 bases; bases with no gene match: 10. The CDR3 length is 16 residues. Germline V gene sequence: CDR1 SGHAT, CDR2 FQDESV (reference sequence). Sequenced input: cultured T cells, either the whole culture or a sorted T cell fraction (not recorded which). The TCR originated in a human donor in good health. V usage is TRBV11-1 and J usage is TRBJ2-5; 10 bases line up with TRBD2. CDR3 bases: TGTGCCAGCAGCGGCATGAGGACTAGCGGAGGAGAGACCCAGTACTTC. Translation gives CASSGMRTSGGETQYF.